A selection of T cell receptor beta chains follows, all from one sample in a study of PD-1 blockade in classical Hodgkin lymphoma. The repertoire was sequenced with immunoSEQ multiplex PCR; TCRdb's copy has only in-frame clones and lacks some. The data show roughly 28,000 clones, 70% seen once. This material consisted of peripheral blood mononuclear cells (PBMCs), taken before the second cycle of nivolumab. These receptors came from a human donor with classical Hodgkin lymphoma. CDR3s include the opening cysteine and the closing phenylalanine or tryptophan. Each record gives: CDR3 DNA, CDR3 protein, clone size, V gene, J gene, D gene. D genes are given only for firm matches. Clone size is not always given. Where it is, it says once, few, many or a class for expanded clones.

cdr3_nt: TGTGCCAGCAGCTTCGGAGAGTGGGAAAAACTGTTTTTT
cdr3_aa: CASSFGEWEKLFF
clone_size: NA
v_call: TRBV7-9
j_call: TRBJ1-4
d_call: NA

cdr3_nt: TGTGCCAGCAGCTTGGAGCCTAGCGGGGGAGAGCTGTTTTTT
cdr3_aa: CASSLEPSGGELFF
clone_size: few
v_call: TRBV5-6
j_call: TRBJ2-2
d_call: TRBD2

cdr3_nt: TGTGCCAGTAGTGCAGGGACGGTGAACACTGAAGCTTTCTTT
cdr3_aa: CASSAGTVNTEAFF
clone_size: NA
v_call: TRBV19
j_call: TRBJ1-1
d_call: NA

cdr3_nt: TGTGCCAGCAGGTCAGGAGCATTGAACACCGGGGAGCTGTTTTTT
cdr3_aa: CASRSGALNTGELFF
clone_size: few
v_call: TRBV6-1
j_call: TRBJ2-2
d_call: NA

cdr3_nt: TGTGCCAGCAGCCCCGTCAGGGGGCATGGCTACACCTTC
cdr3_aa: CASSPVRGHGYTF
clone_size: NA
v_call: TRBV7-8
j_call: TRBJ1-2
d_call: TRBD1

cdr3_nt: TGTGCCAGTAGTATAGGTCAGTCCTACAATGAGCAGTTCTTC
cdr3_aa: CASSIGQSYNEQFF
clone_size: NA
v_call: TRBV19
j_call: TRBJ2-1
d_call: NA

cdr3_nt: TGTGCCAGTAGTATCGCCCGCAGCTTGAGAAATTCACCCCTCCACTTT
cdr3_aa: CASSIARSLRNSPLHF
clone_size: NA
v_call: TRBV19
j_call: TRBJ1-6
d_call: NA

cdr3_nt: TGTGCCTGGAGTGAAGAGGGGGGACGCTACGAGCAGTACTTC
cdr3_aa: CAWSEEGGRYEQYF
clone_size: NA
v_call: TRBV30
j_call: TRBJ2-7
d_call: NA

cdr3_nt: TGTGCCAGCAGCCAACGAACGTCTAATTCACCCCTCCACTTT
cdr3_aa: CASSQRTSNSPLHF
clone_size: NA
v_call: TRBV14
j_call: TRBJ1-6
d_call: NA

cdr3_nt: TGTGCCAGCAGTCCATCAGGGCAGGCTAACTATGGCTACACCTTC
cdr3_aa: CASSPSGQANYGYTF
clone_size: NA
v_call: TRBV5-4
j_call: TRBJ1-2
d_call: NA

cdr3_nt: TGTGCCAGCAGCTTAACAGGGCCCTCCTCTGGGGCCAACGTCCTGACTTTC
cdr3_aa: CASSLTGPSSGANVLTF
clone_size: NA
v_call: TRBV7-9
j_call: TRBJ2-6
d_call: NA

cdr3_nt: TGTGCCAGTAGTATACTTAGCAGGGACACTGAAGCTTTCTTT
cdr3_aa: CASSILSRDTEAFF
clone_size: NA
v_call: TRBV19
j_call: TRBJ1-1
d_call: NA

cdr3_nt: TGTGCCAGCAGCCTTCTAGGAGCTGGAAACACCATATATTTT
cdr3_aa: CASSLLGAGNTIYF
clone_size: NA
v_call: TRBV6-5
j_call: TRBJ1-3
d_call: NA

cdr3_nt: TGTGCCAGTAGACTACAGGGATCGGGTCAGCCCCAGCATTTT
cdr3_aa: CASRLQGSGQPQHF
clone_size: NA
v_call: TRBV19
j_call: TRBJ1-5
d_call: NA

cdr3_nt: TGTGCCAGCAGCTCGAAGGGAAAGGGAAAAAACATTCAGTACTTC
cdr3_aa: CASSSKGKGKNIQYF
clone_size: NA
v_call: TRBV5-6
j_call: TRBJ2-4
d_call: NA

cdr3_nt: TGTGCCAGCAGCACGGGGACAGTATCCTACAATGAGCAGTTCTTC
cdr3_aa: CASSTGTVSYNEQFF
clone_size: NA
v_call: TRBV7-9
j_call: TRBJ2-1
d_call: TRBD1

cdr3_nt: TGTGCCAGCAGTTTGGTGGGGGCGGGAGTGGAGTTAAGGGTCCCCGAGACCCAGTACTTC
cdr3_aa: CASSLVGAGVELRVPETQYF
clone_size: NA
v_call: TRBV28
j_call: TRBJ2-5
d_call: NA

cdr3_nt: TGTGCCATCAGTCAGTTAGGCGGGGCAGATACGCAGTATTTT
cdr3_aa: CAISQLGGADTQYF
clone_size: few
v_call: TRBV10-3
j_call: TRBJ2-3
d_call: NA

cdr3_nt: TGTGCCAGCAGCTCCGGAGCCCGTCGCGTCACGCAGTATTTT
cdr3_aa: CASSSGARRVTQYF
clone_size: NA
v_call: TRBV5-6
j_call: TRBJ2-3
d_call: NA

cdr3_nt: TGTGCCAGCAGCCCAACAGCGGGGGGAGGAGATACGCAGTATTTT
cdr3_aa: CASSPTAGGGDTQYF
clone_size: NA
v_call: TRBV6-1
j_call: TRBJ2-3
d_call: TRBD2

cdr3_nt: TGTGCCAGCAGCTTAGCACATTTTACTAGCGCCCGGGCCCAGTACTTC
cdr3_aa: CASSLAHFTSARAQYF
clone_size: few
v_call: TRBV7-2
j_call: TRBJ2-5
d_call: TRBD2

cdr3_nt: TGTGCCAGCAGCCCCGGACCCAACCAATATAGTGAGCAGTTCTTC
cdr3_aa: CASSPGPNQYSEQFF
clone_size: NA
v_call: TRBV11-2
j_call: TRBJ2-1
d_call: NA

cdr3_nt: TGTGCCAGCAGCGTAGGGGCGGGACTAGCGGGAGGAGGTGCAGATACGCAGTATTTT
cdr3_aa: CASSVGAGLAGGGADTQYF
clone_size: NA
v_call: TRBV9
j_call: TRBJ2-3
d_call: TRBD2

cdr3_nt: TGTGCCACCAGCAGAGATAGCAGGGGGCATGGCACTGAAGCTTTCTTT
cdr3_aa: CATSRDSRGHGTEAFF
clone_size: NA
v_call: TRBV15
j_call: TRBJ1-1
d_call: TRBD1